Listed below are T cell receptor beta chains from one sample, sequenced in a study of blood T cell repertoires in COVID-19. Profiled with immunoSEQ multiplex PCR; TCRdb holds only in-frame clones, not every one. The sample holds over 55,000 clones, roughly 88% seen once. What was sequenced was peripheral blood. Receptors were obtained from a human donor in a cohort sampled during active COVID-19. Each CDR3 is given with its conserved first and last residue. The D gene is left open where the match is weak. Where a row states a size, it is once, few, many or the class of an expanded clone; other rows omit it.

D: TRBD2; V: TRBV6-4; size: -; J: TRBJ2-6; DNA: TGTGCCAGCAGTCCCTTTCCTAGCGGGAGTAGCTCTGGGGCCAACGTCCTGACTTTC; CDR3: CASSPFPSGSSSGANVLTF
D: TRBD1; V: TRBV10-1; size: -; J: TRBJ2-6; DNA: TGCGCCAGCAGTGCGGGACAGGGGGCGCCTGGGGCCAACGTCCTGACTTTC; CDR3: CASSAGQGAPGANVLTF
D: TRBD1; V: TRBV9; size: -; J: TRBJ1-2; DNA: TGTGCCAGCAGCGTCCGGGGGACAGGAGGCTATGGCTACACCTTC; CDR3: CASSVRGTGGYGYTF
D: TRBD1; V: TRBV5-1; size: -; J: TRBJ2-7; DNA: TGCGCCAGCAGCCCCAGACAGGGGGCGCGTTCGGGCCAGTACTTC; CDR3: CASSPRQGARSGQYF
D: TRBD1; V: TRBV11-1; size: -; J: TRBJ2-5; DNA: TGTGCCAGCAGGACAGGGGGCGGAGAGACCCAGTACTTC; CDR3: CASRTGGGETQYF
D: TRBD2; V: TRBV5-5; size: -; J: TRBJ2-1; DNA: TGTGCCAGCAGCGCCGGGACTACCAGTGAGCAGTTCTTC; CDR3: CASSAGTTSEQFF
D: TRBD2; V: TRBV19; size: -; J: TRBJ2-1; DNA: TGTGCCAGTAGTATTGCCGGGACTAACAATGAGCAGTTCTTC; CDR3: CASSIAGTNNEQFF
D: TRBD1; V: TRBV5-1; size: -; J: TRBJ1-2; DNA: TGCGCCAGCACCACGGCAGGGGGCGCAAACTATGGCTACACCTTC; CDR3: CASTTAGGANYGYTF
D: TRBD1; V: TRBV5-6; size: -; J: TRBJ1-2; DNA: TGTGCCAGCAGCCTGACAGGGAATCGCTATGGCTACACCTTC; CDR3: CASSLTGNRYGYTF
D: -; V: TRBV7-2; size: once; J: TRBJ2-5; DNA: TGTGCCAGCAGCTTAGCCCAGGGCGGACGGACCCAGTACTTC; CDR3: CASSLAQGGRTQYF
D: TRBD1; V: TRBV4-1; size: -; J: TRBJ2-7; DNA: TGCGCCAGCAGCCAAGATCATGGCAGGGGGCAAGAGCAGTACTTC; CDR3: CASSQDHGRGQEQYF
D: TRBD1; V: TRBV7-2; size: -; J: TRBJ2-1; DNA: TGTGCCAGCAGCTTATCAGGGACAGACTACAATGAGCAGTTCTTC; CDR3: CASSLSGTDYNEQFF
D: -; V: TRBV6-4; size: -; J: TRBJ2-2; DNA: TGTGCCAGTAGGGCCGGGGGTACCGGGGAGCTGTTTTTT; CDR3: CASRAGGTGELFF
D: -; V: TRBV25-1; size: -; J: TRBJ2-3; DNA: TGTGCCAGCAGTAGTAGCAAAGATCGCACAGATACGCAGTATTTT; CDR3: CASSSSKDRTDTQYF
D: TRBD1; V: TRBV7-2; size: -; J: TRBJ1-2; DNA: TGTGCCAGCAGCTTAGCGGACAGGCCTTCCTATGGCTACACCTTC; CDR3: CASSLADRPSYGYTF
D: TRBD2; V: TRBV19; size: -; J: TRBJ2-7; DNA: TGTGCCAGTAGTATAAGCGGGAACTACGAGCAGTACTTC; CDR3: CASSISGNYEQYF